These 6 T cell receptor beta chains share one sample of origin, sequenced in a study of blood T cell repertoires in COVID-19. The protocol was immunoSEQ multiplex PCR, while the TCRdb copy is restricted to in-frame clones and leaves out a portion. Of about 270,000 clones listed, under 90% are singletons. The sequenced material came from peripheral blood. The source is a man aged 50 or older with acute or convalescent COVID-19.

The chain couples TRBV6-7 to TRBJ2-4, with 13 nucleotides matching TRBD2. TRBV6-7 counts as an open reading frame of uncertain function. V shed 6 bases and J 2 bases; nucleotides not matched to a gene: 10. There are 18 residues in the CDR3. Here the CDR3 reads CASRKLAGGLGTKNIQYF. The CDR3 bases are TGTGCCAGCAGGAAACTAGCGGGGGGGCTTGGAACCAAAAACATTCAGTACTTC.

The chain is built from TRBV5-6 and TRBJ2-1; 8 nucleotides line up with TRBD1. The CDR3 length is 15 residues. Germline V gene lookup returns CDR1 SGHDT and CDR2 YYEEEE. After removal of 6 bases from V and 4 bases from J, the junction contained 9 bases not matched to a gene. The CDR3 region has the DNA TGTGCCAGCACCCAACCCGGGACAGGATACAATGAGCAGTTCTTC. This codes for CASTQPGTGYNEQFF.

The V and J genes are TRBV18 and TRBJ1-1; possibly TRBD1 for D (5 bases). The CDR3 consists of 13 residues. V was cut by 3 bases and J by 5 bases, with 10 bases left in between. Germline V gene lookup returns CDR1 KGHSH and CDR2 LQKENI. The chain's CDR3 is CASSPWGGTEAFF. DNA for the CDR3: TGTGCCAGCTCACCGTGGGGGGGGACTGAAGCTTTCTTT. Based on the CDR3 plus reference TRBV18 and TRBJ1-1, the full variable domain is NAGVMQNPRHLVRRRGQEARLRCSPMKGHSHVYWYRQLPEEGLKFMVYLQKENIIDESGMPKERFSAEFPKEGPSILRIQQVVRGDSAAYFCASSPWGGTEAFFGQGTRLTVV.

V usage is TRBV15 and J usage is TRBJ1-1, with unresolved D. The germline V gene encodes CDR1 LNHNV and CDR2 YYDKDF (reference sequence). V gave up 9 bases and J gave up 0 bases, with 8 bases separating them. This CDR3 comprises 12 residues. CDR3 amino acids: CATRHLNTEAFF. CDR3 coding DNA: TGTGCCACTCGACACTTGAACACTGAAGCTTTCTTT.

The genes are TRBV20-1 and TRBJ2-5, with 7 bases lining up with TRBD2. V lost 3 bases to trimming and J lost 0 bases; unmatched junction nucleotides: 4. This CDR3 spans 14 amino acids. Germline lookup yields CDR1 DFQATT and CDR2 SNEGSKA (reference sequence). CDR3 amino acids: CSASSGTNQETQYF. CDR3 DNA sequence: TGCAGTGCTAGTTCCGGGACTAACCAAGAGACCCAGTACTTC.

The rearrangement links TRBV13 to TRBJ2-1; D is perhaps TRBD1 (6 bases). Germline assignment: CDR1 PRHDT and CDR2 FYEKMQ (reference sequence). The germline V and J ends were trimmed by 6 bases and 2 bases, with 11 bases remaining between them. The CDR3 covers 14 residues. CDR3 nucleotides: TGTGCCAGCAGTCAATGGACAGCCTACAATGAGCAGTTCTTC. Translated: CASSQWTAYNEQFF.